This T cell receptor beta chain comes out of a study of technical replicates of blood from several donors. This clone showed up just once. This CDR3 has 16 amino acids. The V end was cut by 2 bases, the J end by 0 bases, with 14 bases between. CDR1 is PRHDT and CDR2 is FYEKMQ in the germline V gene (reference sequence). Assay: immunoSEQ multiplex PCR; the TCRdb copy retains only in-frame clones and omits some. This sample yields some 68,000 clones, of which just under 95% are seen a single time; approximately 0.39% belongs to the top ten. The chain employs TRBV13 and TRBJ2-7; D may be TRBD2 (6 bases). The sample was T cells isolated from PBMCs. The source is a human donor in good health. CDR3 sequence reads: CASSLSTGTPSYEQYF. The DNA of the CDR3 is TGTGCCAGCAGCTTAAGTACCGGGACTCCCTCCTACGAGCAGTACTTC.